This TCR beta chain was sequenced in a study of blood T cell repertoires in COVID-19. About the study: Some COVID-19 samples were acute and others convalescent; all came from the United States, Italy and Spain. PBMCs, B-cell-depleted T cells, or T cells were the source of the cDNA or gDNA that made up the material.

The CDR3 contains 14 residues. V was pared by 5 bases and J by 3 bases, with 11 bases between. The germline V gene encodes CDR1 LGHDT and CDR2 YNNKEL (reference sequence). Authors' analysis steps: Amplified reference gene primers provided the basis for estimating nucleated cell counts. Sequencing was performed with immunoSEQ multiplex PCR; in TCRdb, only in-frame clones are kept and a portion is missing. V, J and clone size are those of that table, while D and trimming were read from the DNA. The repertoire has around 280,000 clones, around four fifths of them found once; the top ten carry 4.1%. This receptor was taken from a woman in her 50s with active or convalescent COVID-19. V gene TRBV3-1 (or the pseudogene TRBV3-2) combines with J gene TRBJ1-3; possible D gene TRBD1, 5 bases. The sample consisted of peripheral blood. The CDR3 is CASSNLGGGNTIYF. The CDR3 bases are TGTGCCAGCAGCAACCTGGGGGGTGGAAACACCATATATTTT.